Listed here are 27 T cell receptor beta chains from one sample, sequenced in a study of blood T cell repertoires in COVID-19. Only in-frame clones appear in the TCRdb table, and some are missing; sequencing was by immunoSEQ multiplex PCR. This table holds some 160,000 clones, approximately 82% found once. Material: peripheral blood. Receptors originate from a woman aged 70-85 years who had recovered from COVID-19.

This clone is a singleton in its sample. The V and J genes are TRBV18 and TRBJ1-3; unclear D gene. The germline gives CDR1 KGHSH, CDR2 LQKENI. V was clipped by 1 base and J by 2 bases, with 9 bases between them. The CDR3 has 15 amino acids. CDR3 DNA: TGTGCCAGCTCACCACGGCTCGTCGCTGGAAACACCATATATTTT. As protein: CASSPRLVAGNTIYF.

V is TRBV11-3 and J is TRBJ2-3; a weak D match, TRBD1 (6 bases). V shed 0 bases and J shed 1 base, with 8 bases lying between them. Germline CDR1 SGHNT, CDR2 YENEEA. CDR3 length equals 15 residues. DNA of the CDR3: TGTGCCAGCAGCTTAGAGGGGGCGGGCACAGATACGCAGTATTTT. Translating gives CASSLEGAGTDTQYF.

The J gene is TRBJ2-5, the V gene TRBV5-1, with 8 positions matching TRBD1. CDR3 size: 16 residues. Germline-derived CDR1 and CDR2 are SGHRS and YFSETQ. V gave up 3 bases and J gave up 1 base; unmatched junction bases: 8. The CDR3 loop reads CASSSQGQGSQETQYF. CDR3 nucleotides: TGCGCCAGCAGCTCTCAAGGACAGGGATCCCAAGAGACCCAGTACTTC. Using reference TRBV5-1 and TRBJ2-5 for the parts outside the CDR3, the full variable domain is KAGVTQTPRYLIKTRGQQVTLSCSPISGHRSVSWYQQTPGQGLQFLFEYFSETQRNKGNFPGRFSGRQFSNSRSEMNVSTLELGDSALYLCASSSQGQGSQETQYFGPGTRLLVL.

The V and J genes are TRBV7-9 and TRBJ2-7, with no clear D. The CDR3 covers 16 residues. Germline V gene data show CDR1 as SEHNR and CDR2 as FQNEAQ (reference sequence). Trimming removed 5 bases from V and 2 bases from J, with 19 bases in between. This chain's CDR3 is CASSVSGQPFPYEQYF. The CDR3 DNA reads TGTGCCAGCAGCGTTAGTGGGCAGCCTTTTCCCTACGAGCAGTACTTC.

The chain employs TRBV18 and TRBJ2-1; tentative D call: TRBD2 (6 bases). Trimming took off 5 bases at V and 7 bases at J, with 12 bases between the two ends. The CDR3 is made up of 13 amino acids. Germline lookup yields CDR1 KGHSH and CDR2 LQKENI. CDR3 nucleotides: TGTGCCAGCTCATCGGGACTGGAAAATGAGCAGTTCTTC. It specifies CASSSGLENEQFF.

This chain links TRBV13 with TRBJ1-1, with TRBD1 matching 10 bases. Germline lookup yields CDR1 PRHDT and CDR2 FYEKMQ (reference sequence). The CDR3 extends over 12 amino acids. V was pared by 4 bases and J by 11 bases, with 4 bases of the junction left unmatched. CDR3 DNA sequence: TGTGCCAGCAGCTCGGGACAGGGGAGGGCTTTCTTT. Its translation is CASSSGQGRAFF.

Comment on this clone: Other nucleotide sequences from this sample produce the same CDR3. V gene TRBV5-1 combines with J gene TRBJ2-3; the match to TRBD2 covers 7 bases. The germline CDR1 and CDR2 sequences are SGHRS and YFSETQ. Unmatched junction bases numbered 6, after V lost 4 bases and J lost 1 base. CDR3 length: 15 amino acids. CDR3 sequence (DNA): TGCGCCAGCAGCCCATCCCGGGGGGGCACAGATACGCAGTATTTT. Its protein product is CASSPSRGGTDTQYF.

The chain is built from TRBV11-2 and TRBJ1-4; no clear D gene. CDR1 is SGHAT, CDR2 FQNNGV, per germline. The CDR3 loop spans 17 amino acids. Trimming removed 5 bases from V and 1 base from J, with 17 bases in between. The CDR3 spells CASSPRGLAGTNEKLFF. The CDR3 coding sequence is TGTGCCAGCAGCCCCCGAGGGCTTGCCGGAACTAATGAAAAACTGTTTTTT. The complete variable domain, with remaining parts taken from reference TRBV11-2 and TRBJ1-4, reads EAGVAQSPRYKIIEKRQSVAFWCNPISGHATLYWYQQILGQGPKLLIQFQNNGVVDDSQLPKDRFSAERLKGVDSTLKIQPAKLEDSAVYLCASSPRGLAGTNEKLFFGSGTQLSVL.

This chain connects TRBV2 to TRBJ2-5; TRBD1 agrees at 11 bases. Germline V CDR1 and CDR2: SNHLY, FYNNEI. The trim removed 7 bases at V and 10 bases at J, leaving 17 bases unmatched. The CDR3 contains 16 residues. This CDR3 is CASTGTGGYLGGSQYF. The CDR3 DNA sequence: TGTGCCAGCACTGGGACAGGGGGTTACCTCGGAGGTAGCCAGTACTTC.

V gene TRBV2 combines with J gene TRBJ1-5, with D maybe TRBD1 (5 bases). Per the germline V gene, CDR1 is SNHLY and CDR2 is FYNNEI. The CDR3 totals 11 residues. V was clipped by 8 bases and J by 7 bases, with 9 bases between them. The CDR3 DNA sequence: TGTGCCAGCGCGCGGGGCCAGCCCCAGCATTTT. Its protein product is CASARGQPQHF.

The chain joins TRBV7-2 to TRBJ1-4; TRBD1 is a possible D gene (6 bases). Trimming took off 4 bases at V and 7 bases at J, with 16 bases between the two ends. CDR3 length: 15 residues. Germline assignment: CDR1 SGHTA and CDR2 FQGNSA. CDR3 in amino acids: CASSSNRAQGEKLFF. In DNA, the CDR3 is TGTGCCAGCAGCTCTAACAGGGCCCAGGGTGAAAAACTGTTTTTT.

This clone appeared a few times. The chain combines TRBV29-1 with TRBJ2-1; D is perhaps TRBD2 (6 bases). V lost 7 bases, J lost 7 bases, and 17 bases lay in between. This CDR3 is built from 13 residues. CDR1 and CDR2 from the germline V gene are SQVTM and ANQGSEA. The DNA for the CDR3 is TGCAGCGCACTCCGTGCGGGAAGGAATGAGCAGTTCTTC. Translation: CSALRAGRNEQFF.

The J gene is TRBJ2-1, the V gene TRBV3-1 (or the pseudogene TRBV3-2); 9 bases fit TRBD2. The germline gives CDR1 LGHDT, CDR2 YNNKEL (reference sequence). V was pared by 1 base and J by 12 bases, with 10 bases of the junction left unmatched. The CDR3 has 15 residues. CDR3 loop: CASSQAFPAGGRQFF. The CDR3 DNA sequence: TGTGCCAGCAGCCAAGCGTTCCCAGCGGGGGGACGGCAGTTCTTC.

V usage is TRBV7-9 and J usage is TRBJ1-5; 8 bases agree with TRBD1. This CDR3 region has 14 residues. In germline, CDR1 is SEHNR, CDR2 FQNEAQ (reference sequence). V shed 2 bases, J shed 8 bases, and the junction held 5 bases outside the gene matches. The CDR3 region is CASSLSPQGEPQHF. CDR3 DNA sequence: TGTGCCAGCAGCTTATCTCCACAGGGGGAGCCCCAGCATTTT. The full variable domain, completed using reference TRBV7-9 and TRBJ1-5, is DTGVSQNPRHKITKRGQNVTFRCDPISEHNRLYWYRQTLGQGPEFLTYFQNEAQLEKSRLLSDRFSAERPKGSFSTLEIQRTEQGDSAMYLCASSLSPQGEPQHFGDGTRLSIL.

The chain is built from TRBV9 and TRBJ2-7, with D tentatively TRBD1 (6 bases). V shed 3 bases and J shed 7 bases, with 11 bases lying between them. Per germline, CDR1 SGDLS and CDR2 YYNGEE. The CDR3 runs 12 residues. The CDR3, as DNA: TGTGCCAGCAGCGCCAGGGGTGGTGAGCAGTACTTC. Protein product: CASSARGGEQYF. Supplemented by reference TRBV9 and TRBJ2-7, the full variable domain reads DSGVTQTPKHLITATGQRVTLRCSPRSGDLSVYWYQQSLDQGLQFLIQYYNGEERAKGNILERFSAQQFPDLHSELNLSSLELGDSALYFCASSARGGEQYFGPGTRLTVT.

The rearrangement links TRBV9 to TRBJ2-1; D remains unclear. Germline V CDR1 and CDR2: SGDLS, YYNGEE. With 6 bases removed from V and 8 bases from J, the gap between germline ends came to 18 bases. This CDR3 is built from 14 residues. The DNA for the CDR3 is TGTGCCAGCACCCCCGCCCCTAGTATCTATGAGCAGTTCTTC. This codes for CASTPAPSIYEQFF. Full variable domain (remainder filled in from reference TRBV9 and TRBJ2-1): DSGVTQTPKHLITATGQRVTLRCSPRSGDLSVYWYQQSLDQGLQFLIQYYNGEERAKGNILERFSAQQFPDLHSELNLSSLELGDSALYFCASTPAPSIYEQFFGPGTRLTVL.

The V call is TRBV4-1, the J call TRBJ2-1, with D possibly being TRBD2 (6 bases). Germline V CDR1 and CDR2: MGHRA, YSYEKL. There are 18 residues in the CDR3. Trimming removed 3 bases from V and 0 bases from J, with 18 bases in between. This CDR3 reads CASSHPGWAGRSYNEQFF. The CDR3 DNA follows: TGCGCCAGCAGCCACCCCGGGTGGGCGGGACGCTCCTACAATGAGCAGTTCTTC.

The CDR3 nucleotides are TGTGCCTGGAGTGTACTGGTCGGGGCCGGGGAGCTGTTTTTT. Translated: CAWSVLVGAGELFF. The chain couples TRBV30 to TRBJ2-2; perhaps TRBD2 as D (5 bases). The germline gives CDR1 GTSNPN, CDR2 SVGIG (reference sequence). The V end lost 0 bases, the J end lost 6 bases, and 11 bases lay between the germline ends. This CDR3 is built from 14 residues.

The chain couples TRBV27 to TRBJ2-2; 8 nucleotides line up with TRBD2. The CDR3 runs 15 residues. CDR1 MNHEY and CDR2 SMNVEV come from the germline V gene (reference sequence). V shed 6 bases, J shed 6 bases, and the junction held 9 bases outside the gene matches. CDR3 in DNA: TGTGCCAGCAGCCCGATGGCGGGAGGCCCCGGGGAGCTGTTTTTT. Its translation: CASSPMAGGPGELFF.

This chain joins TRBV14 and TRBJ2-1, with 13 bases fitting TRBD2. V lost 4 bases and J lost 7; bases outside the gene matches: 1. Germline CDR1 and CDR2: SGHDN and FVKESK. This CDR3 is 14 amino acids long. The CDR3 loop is CASSRLAGGNEQFF. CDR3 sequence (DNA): TGTGCCAGCAGCCGACTAGCGGGAGGTAATGAGCAGTTCTTC.

The CDR3 coding sequence is TGTGCCAGCAGCTCCTGGGGACAGGGGTACACTGAAGCTTTCTTT. Its translation is CASSSWGQGYTEAFF. This sequence joins TRBV7-2 and TRBJ1-1; 10 bases match TRBD1. Germline V gene sequence: CDR1 SGHTA, CDR2 FQGNSA. The CDR3 is made up of 15 amino acids. With 4 bases clipped from V and 3 bases from J, the junction kept 5 bases outside the gene matches.

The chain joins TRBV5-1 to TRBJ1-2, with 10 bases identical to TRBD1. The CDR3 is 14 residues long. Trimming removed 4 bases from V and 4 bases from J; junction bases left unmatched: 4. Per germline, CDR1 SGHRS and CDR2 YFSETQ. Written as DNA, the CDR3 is TGCGCCAGCAGCCTAGGGGACAGGGGCTATGGCTACACCTTC. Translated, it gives CASSLGDRGYGYTF.

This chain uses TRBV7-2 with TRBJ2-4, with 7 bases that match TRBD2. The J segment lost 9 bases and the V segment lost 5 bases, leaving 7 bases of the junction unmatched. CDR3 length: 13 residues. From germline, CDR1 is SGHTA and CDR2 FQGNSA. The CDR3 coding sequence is TGTGCCAGCAGCCCGACCGGGGGGAGCATTCAGTACTTC. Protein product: CASSPTGGSIQYF.

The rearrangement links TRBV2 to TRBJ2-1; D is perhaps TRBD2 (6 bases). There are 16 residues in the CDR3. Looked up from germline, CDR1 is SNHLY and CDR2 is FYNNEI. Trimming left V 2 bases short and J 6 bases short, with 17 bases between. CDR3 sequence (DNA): TGTGCCAGCAGTGAACTCGGGGGACTCGGCGGCAATGAGCAGTTCTTC. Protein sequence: CASSELGGLGGNEQFF.

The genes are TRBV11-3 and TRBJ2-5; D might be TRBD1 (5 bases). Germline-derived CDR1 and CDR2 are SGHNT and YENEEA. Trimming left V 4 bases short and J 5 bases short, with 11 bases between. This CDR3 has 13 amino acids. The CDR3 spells CASSSQPGETQYF. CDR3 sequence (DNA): TGTGCCAGCAGCTCCCAACCAGGGGAGACCCAGTACTTC.

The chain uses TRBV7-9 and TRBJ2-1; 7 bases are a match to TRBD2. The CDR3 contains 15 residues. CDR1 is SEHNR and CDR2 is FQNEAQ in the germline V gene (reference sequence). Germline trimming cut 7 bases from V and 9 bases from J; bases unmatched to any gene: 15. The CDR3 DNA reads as TGTGCCAGCACCCCCGGGGCGGGGGTTTGGGGTGAGCAGTTCTTC. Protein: CASTPGAGVWGEQFF.

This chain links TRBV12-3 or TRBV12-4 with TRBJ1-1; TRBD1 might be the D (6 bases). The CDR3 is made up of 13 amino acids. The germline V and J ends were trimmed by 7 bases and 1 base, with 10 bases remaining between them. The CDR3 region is CASNPQGNTEAFF. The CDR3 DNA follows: TGTGCCAGCAACCCACAGGGGAACACTGAAGCTTTCTTT.